Each of the 31 T cell receptor beta chains below was sequenced from the same sample in a study of control samples from healthy donors and cancer patients. Libraries were prepared by immunoSEQ multiplex PCR; TCRdb keeps only in-frame clonotypes and omits some of them. The sample includes some 140,000 clones, roughly 89% of them seen just once. The sequencing input was blood. The receptors shown here come from a man aged 30 to 39 in good health.

V is TRBV28 and J is TRBJ2-1; D not certain. The germline V and J ends were trimmed by 8 bases and 5 bases, with 19 bases remaining between them. CDR3 length: 15 residues. From germline, CDR1 is MDHEN and CDR2 SYDVKM. The CDR3, as DNA: TGTGCCAGCCACCCTTTCGCCCTGGAAAACAATGAGCAGTTCTTC. This sequence encodes CASHPFALENNEQFF.

The chain joins TRBV6-5 to TRBJ2-5; the match to TRBD2 covers 13 bases. Germline trimming cut 8 bases from V and 5 bases from J; bases unmatched to any gene: 5. Looked up from germline, CDR1 is MNHEY and CDR2 is SVGAGI. This CDR3 contains 14 residues. CDR3 protein: CASRTSGSGETQYF. The CDR3 DNA follows: TGTGCCAGCCGGACTAGCGGGAGTGGGGAGACCCAGTACTTC.

The gene calls are TRBV19 and TRBJ2-1, with D tentatively TRBD2 (7 bases). The CDR3 has 17 residues. CDR1 and CDR2 (germline): LNHDA, SQIVND (reference sequence). Trimming removed 4 bases at V and 0 bases at J, with 16 bases between. The CDR3 DNA is TGTGCCAGTAGTAGTCGGGGGCGGGAGCGCTCCTACAATGAGCAGTTCTTC. The encoded protein is CASSSRGRERSYNEQFF.

The CDR3 here is CASSSRAAGANVLTF. DNA of the CDR3: TGTGCCAGCAGTTCCCGGGCAGCTGGGGCCAACGTCCTGACTTTC. V and J are TRBV6-2 or TRBV6-3 and TRBJ2-6; no firm D call. The CDR3 extends over 15 amino acids. Germline CDR1 reads MNHEY; CDR2 reads SVGEGT. Trimming removed 4 bases at V and 2 bases at J, with 9 bases between.

This clone was seen just once. This rearrangement joins TRBV18 to TRBJ1-1; D is unresolved. Germline V gives CDR1 KGHSH, CDR2 LQKENI. Deletions cut 0 bases from V and 3 bases from J, with 8 bases between. This CDR3 comprises 14 residues. Written as DNA, the CDR3 is TGTGCCAGCTCACCACCCGTGGGGTACACTGAAGCTTTCTTT. This translates into CASSPPVGYTEAFF.

This clone was seen once. The CDR3 sequence: CASSQEVTGRIMNTEAFF. In DNA form, the CDR3 reads TGTGCCAGCAGCCAAGAAGTGACAGGGAGGATCATGAACACTGAAGCTTTCTTT. The chain is built from TRBV4-2 and TRBJ1-1; TRBD1 matches 7 bases. Unmatched junction bases numbered 10, after V lost 0 bases and J lost 0 bases. Germline values: CDR1 LGHNA, CDR2 YNFKEQ. This CDR3 has 18 amino acids.

V and J are TRBV7-8 and TRBJ2-2; no reliable D call. There are 13 residues in the CDR3. Germline V gene lookup returns CDR1 SGHVS and CDR2 FQNEAQ. Trimming stripped 0 bases from V and 7 bases from J, with 6 bases between. The CDR3 region has the DNA TGTGCCAGCAGCTTAGCAACTCACGGGGAGCTGTTTTTT. It translates to CASSLATHGELFF.

V is TRBV18 and J is TRBJ2-1, with TRBD2 as a possible D gene (5 bases). CDR3 size: 15 residues. The germline V gene encodes CDR1 KGHSH and CDR2 LQKENI. V was cut by 3 bases and J by 4 bases, with 13 bases left in between. The DNA of the CDR3 is TGTGCCAGCTCACCGAGGGCGGAAGGATACAATGAGCAGTTCTTC. Protein: CASSPRAEGYNEQFF.

This chain uses TRBV5-6 with TRBJ1-2; TRBD1 agrees at 8 bases. The germline V gene encodes CDR1 SGHDT and CDR2 YYEEEE. The CDR3 extends over 15 amino acids. V dropped 0 bases and J dropped 5; count of bases not matched to a gene: 6. The CDR3 DNA reads TGTGCCAGCAGCTTGGCCGGGACAGGCCTTTATGGCTACACCTTC. It yields the protein CASSLAGTGLYGYTF. The entire variable domain, with the rest obtained from reference TRBV5-6 and TRBJ1-2, is as follows: DAGVTQSPTHLIKTRGQQVTLRCSPKSGHDTVSWYQQALGQGPQFIFQYYEEEERQRGNFPDRFSGHQFPNYSSELNVNALLLGDSALYLCASSLAGTGLYGYTFGSGTRLTVV.

The CDR3 sequence is CASSEYAGSVASPLHF. Here the CDR3 DNA reads TGTGCCAGCAGTGAATACGCAGGGAGCGTTGCGTCACCCCTCCACTTT. The chain combines TRBV2 with TRBJ1-6; TRBD1 might be the D (5 bases). The CDR3 runs 16 residues. Trimming removed 2 bases at V and 10 bases at J, with 18 bases between. Germline CDR1 reads SNHLY; CDR2 reads FYNNEI.

This clone was observed a single time. V gene TRBV10-3 combines with J gene TRBJ1-3; 7 nucleotides match TRBD1. Per the germline V gene, CDR1 is ENHRY and CDR2 is SYGVKD. Trimming removed 3 bases from V and 2 bases from J; junction bases left unmatched: 4. The CDR3 length is 15 residues. In nucleotides, the CDR3 is TGTGCCATCAGTGACCTGACAGGGACTGGAAACACCATATATTTT. Its translation is CAISDLTGTGNTIYF.

The V gene is TRBV12-5, the J gene TRBJ1-6; D remains ambiguous. The CDR3 has 13 amino acids. Trimming cost V 2 bases and J 9 bases, with 8 bases left between them. Germline CDR1 and CDR2: LGHNT and FRNRAP. The CDR3 nucleotides read TGTGCTAGTGGTTTGAACCCCAGTTCACCCCTCCACTTT. This encodes CASGLNPSSPLHF.

The rearrangement joins TRBV28 to TRBJ2-7; D may be TRBD1 (6 bases). The CDR3 length is 15 residues. The germline CDR1 and CDR2 sequences are MDHEN and SYDVKM. Trimming shortened V by 5 bases and J by 0 bases, and 14 bases separated the two germline ends. The CDR3 DNA sequence: TGTGCCAGCAGTGAACCCGGGACATTCTCCTACGAGCAGTACTTC. As protein: CASSEPGTFSYEQYF.

The V and J genes are TRBV9 and TRBJ2-1; D may match TRBD1 or TRBD2 (6 bases each). The V end lost 0 bases, the J end lost 7 bases, and 11 bases lay between the germline ends. The germline gives CDR1 SGDLS, CDR2 YYNGEE. The CDR3 is made up of 14 amino acids. Here the CDR3 reads CASSVALGGNEQFF. CDR3 in DNA: TGTGCCAGCAGCGTAGCTCTAGGGGGGAATGAGCAGTTCTTC.

The chain combines TRBV2 with TRBJ2-1; possible D gene TRBD1, 5 bases. With 7 bases removed from V and 0 bases from J, the gap between germline ends came to 13 bases. The germline gives CDR1 SNHLY, CDR2 FYNNEI. The CDR3 sequence is 15 residues long. CDR3 sequence reads: CASTRGQNSYNEQFF. For the CDR3, the DNA is TGTGCCAGCACGAGAGGACAAAACTCCTACAATGAGCAGTTCTTC.

This chain connects TRBV27 to TRBJ1-3; 7 bases align to TRBD1. Trimming removed 5 bases from V and 2 bases from J; junction bases left unmatched: 6. This CDR3 comprises 15 residues. The germline V gene has CDR1 MNHEY and CDR2 SMNVEV (reference sequence). CDR3: CASSPTTGTGNTIYF. The DNA for the CDR3 is TGTGCCAGCAGTCCAACGACAGGGACTGGAAACACCATATATTTT.

The chain couples TRBV7-2 to TRBJ2-7; D remains unclear. The germline gives CDR1 SGHTA, CDR2 FQGNSA. CDR3 length: 13 residues. Trimming took 3 bases from V and 1 from J, leaving 7 bases between them. For the CDR3, the DNA is TGTGCCAGCAGCTTCCTGGGTTCCTACGAGCAGTACTTC. This codes for CASSFLGSYEQYF.

CDR3 in amino acids: CASSPVGGSTYGYTF. The CDR3 DNA is TGTGCCAGCAGCCCCGTCGGGGGGTCTACCTATGGCTACACCTTC. J is TRBJ1-2 and V is TRBV11-3; a weak D match, TRBD1 (5 bases). Germline V gene data show CDR1 as SGHNT and CDR2 as YENEEA. Trimming stripped 5 bases from V and 4 bases from J, with 17 bases between. The CDR3 consists of 15 residues.

The genes are TRBV5-6 and TRBJ2-2, with TRBD2 matching 11 bases. The CDR3 is made up of 17 amino acids. Unmatched junction bases numbered 2, after V lost 0 bases and J lost 1 base. Germline CDR1 SGHDT, CDR2 YYEEEE. The DNA of the CDR3 is TGTGCCAGCAGCTTGGGACTAGCGGGGCTGAACACCGGGGAGCTGTTTTTT. Protein: CASSLGLAGLNTGELFF.

This rearrangement joins TRBV2 to TRBJ1-1; 8 bases are shared with TRBD1. The CDR3 runs to 14 residues. CDR1 and CDR2 from the germline V gene are SNHLY and FYNNEI. V lost 8 bases, J lost 1 base, and 6 bases stayed unmatched. For the CDR3, the DNA is TGTGCCAGCCTCCGCGACAGGGGGAACACTGAAGCTTTCTTT. Protein: CASLRDRGNTEAFF.

The V gene is TRBV28, the J gene TRBJ2-7, with 8 bases identical to TRBD1. V was pared by 6 bases and J by 0 bases, with 7 bases of the junction left unmatched. CDR1 and CDR2 (germline): MDHEN, SYDVKM. The CDR3 sequence is 15 residues long. The CDR3 nucleotides are TGTGCCAGCAGCCCCGGGACAGGAGTCTCCTACGAGCAGTACTTC. It encodes CASSPGTGVSYEQYF. Based on the CDR3 plus reference TRBV28 and TRBJ2-7, the full variable domain is DVKVTQSSRYLVKRTGEKVFLECVQDMDHENMFWYRQDPGLGLRLIYFSYDVKMKEKGDIPEGYSVSREKKERFSLILESASTNQTSMYLCASSPGTGVSYEQYFGPGTRLTVT.

This sequence joins TRBV18 and TRBJ2-7, with D possibly being TRBD2 (6 bases). Germline CDR1 is KGHSH and CDR2 is LQKENI. V was trimmed by 6 bases and J by 5 bases, leaving 17 bases between them. The CDR3 is 14 residues long. The CDR3 region has the DNA TGTGCCAGCTCCCCCTCGGAGGGATTCAACGAGCAGTACTTC. As protein: CASSPSEGFNEQYF.

CDR3 region: CASRPSGTGGTEAFF. The CDR3 DNA reads TGTGCCAGCAGGCCCTCCGGGACAGGTGGGACTGAAGCTTTCTTT. The V call is TRBV7-8, the J call TRBJ1-1; 8 bases are shared with TRBD1. The V gene end was trimmed by 6 bases and the J gene end by 5 bases; junction bases not matched to a gene: 11. The germline gives CDR1 SGHVS, CDR2 FQNEAQ. The CDR3 totals 15 residues.

The chain couples TRBV25-1 to TRBJ2-7, with TRBD1 matching 9 bases. The CDR3 has 14 amino acids. V lost 3 bases and J lost 4; bases outside the gene matches: 4. Germline CDR1 is MGHDK and CDR2 is SYGVNS. Written as DNA, the CDR3 is TGTGCCAGCAGTGAGGGGACAGGGAGTTACGAGCAGTACTTC. It translates to CASSEGTGSYEQYF.

The rearrangement links TRBV6-1 to TRBJ1-5, with a weak D call TRBD1 (5 bases). This CDR3 region has 16 residues. V lost 2 bases and J 3 bases, leaving 14 bases between the germline ends. CDR1 is MNHNS, CDR2 SASEGT, per germline. This chain's CDR3 is CASSEWWQGDNQPQHF. The DNA for the CDR3 is TGTGCCAGCAGTGAATGGTGGCAGGGTGACAATCAGCCCCAGCATTTT.

The chain couples TRBV4-1 to TRBJ2-7; 9 bases match TRBD1. Germline-derived CDR1 and CDR2 are MGHRA and YSYEKL. The V gene end was trimmed by 4 bases and the J gene end by 1 base; junction bases not matched to a gene: 8. CDR3 length: 16 residues. This CDR3 reads CASSRRGGTGSYEQYF. CDR3 nucleotides: TGCGCCAGCAGCCGAAGGGGAGGGACAGGGTCCTACGAGCAGTACTTC.

The chain uses TRBV28 and TRBJ1-2; 10 bases are a match to TRBD1. The V gene end was trimmed by 3 bases and the J gene end by 6 bases; junction bases not matched to a gene: 10. From germline, CDR1 is MDHEN and CDR2 SYDVKM. The CDR3 is made up of 16 amino acids. Here the CDR3 DNA reads TGTGCCAGCAGTTTCGAACGGGACAGGGGTTATCATGGCTACACCTTC. This encodes CASSFERDRGYHGYTF.

The genes are TRBV7-9 and TRBJ1-1; D possibly corresponds to TRBD1 (5 bases). Trimming removed 6 bases from V and 11 bases from J, with 16 bases in between. The CDR3 is 12 residues long. CDR1 and CDR2 (germline): SEHNR, FQNEAQ (reference sequence). The CDR3 spells CASSFTGPEAFF. In DNA, the CDR3 is TGTGCCAGCAGTTTTACGGGACCCGAGGCTTTCTTT.

This clone was seen once. The CDR3 loop reads CASSDGGQGYDEQFF. CDR3 nucleotides: TGTGCCAGCAGTGACGGAGGACAGGGGTATGATGAGCAGTTCTTC. The chain recombines TRBV6-1 with TRBJ2-1; 9 bases are a match to TRBD1. J was trimmed by 8 bases and V by 3 bases; bases with no gene match: 8. This CDR3 comprises 15 residues. Germline V gives CDR1 MNHNS, CDR2 SASEGT.

The V call is TRBV4-1, the J call TRBJ1-4, with TRBD1 as a possible D gene (6 bases). CDR1 and CDR2 (germline): MGHRA, YSYEKL. V was shortened by 3 bases and J by 0 bases, with 8 bases between the two germline ends. The CDR3 has 15 residues. This chain's CDR3 is CASSHPGATNEKLFF. CDR3 DNA sequence: TGCGCCAGCAGCCACCCAGGGGCAACTAATGAAAAACTGTTTTTT.

V and J are TRBV5-4 and TRBJ2-7, with D perhaps matching TRBD1 (6 bases). Trimming took 0 bases from V and 4 from J, leaving 11 bases between them. The CDR3 is made up of 14 amino acids. Per the germline V gene, CDR1 is SGHNT and CDR2 is YYREEE (reference sequence). The chain's CDR3 is CASSLGGQGYEQYF. The CDR3 DNA sequence: TGTGCCAGCAGCTTGGGGGGGCAAGGGTACGAGCAGTACTTC.